The T cell receptor beta chain described here comes from a study of shared clonotypes between healthy human individuals. Findings of the study overall: For naive CD4 cells, roughly 4.8% of clonotypes were shared across a handful of donors.

Regarding this clone: Antigen: not known.

V lost 5 bases and J 2 bases, leaving 18 bases between the germline ends. The CDR3 length is 16 residues. Germline CDR1 reads MDHEN; CDR2 reads SYDVKM. TCRdb's table, derived via immunoSEQ multiplex PCR, lists solely in-frame clones and lacks some. The sample contains 2 million to 2.5 million clones, approximately 96% of which appear only once. Sample: naive CD4+ T cells sorted from blood. Subset denoted: CD45RA+ positively selected. This clonotype was obtained from a man aged 18 to 29 in good health. V usage is TRBV28 and J usage is TRBJ1-1; D uncertain. CDR3 coding DNA: TGTGCCAGCAGTCCCCTGTACTACGGCGCCAACACTGAAGCTTTCTTT. Encoded protein: CASSPLYYGANTEAFF.